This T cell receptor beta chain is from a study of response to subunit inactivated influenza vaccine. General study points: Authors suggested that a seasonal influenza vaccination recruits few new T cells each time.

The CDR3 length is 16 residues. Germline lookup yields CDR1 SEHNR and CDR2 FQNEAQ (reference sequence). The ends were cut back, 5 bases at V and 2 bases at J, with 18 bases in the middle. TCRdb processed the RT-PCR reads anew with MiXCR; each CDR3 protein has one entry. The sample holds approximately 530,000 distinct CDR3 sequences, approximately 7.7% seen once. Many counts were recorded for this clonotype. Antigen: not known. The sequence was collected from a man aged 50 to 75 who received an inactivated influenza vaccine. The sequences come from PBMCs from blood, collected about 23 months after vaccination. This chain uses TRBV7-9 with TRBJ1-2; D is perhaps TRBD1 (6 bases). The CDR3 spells CASSPSGGLPNYGYTF. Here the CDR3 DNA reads TGTGCCAGCAGCCCATCCGGGGGCCTACCAAACTATGGCTACACCTTC.